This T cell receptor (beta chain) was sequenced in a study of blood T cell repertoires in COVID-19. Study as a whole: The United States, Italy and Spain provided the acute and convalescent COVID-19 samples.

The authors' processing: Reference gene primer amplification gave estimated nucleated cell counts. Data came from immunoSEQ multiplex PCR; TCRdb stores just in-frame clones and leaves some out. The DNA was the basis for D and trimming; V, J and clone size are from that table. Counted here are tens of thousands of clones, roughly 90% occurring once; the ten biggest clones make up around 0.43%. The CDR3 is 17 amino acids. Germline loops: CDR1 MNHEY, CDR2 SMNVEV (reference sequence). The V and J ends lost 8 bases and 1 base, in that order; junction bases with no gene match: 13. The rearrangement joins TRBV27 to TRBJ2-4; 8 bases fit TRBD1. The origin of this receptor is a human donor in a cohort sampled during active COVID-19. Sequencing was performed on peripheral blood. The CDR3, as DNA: TGTGCCAGCCGAACCGACAGGGGCCCTGCGGCCAAAAACATTCAGTACTTC. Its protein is CASRTDRGPAAKNIQYF.